The rows below give T cell receptor beta chains drawn from one sample of a study of shared clonotypes between healthy human individuals. Sequenced by immunoSEQ multiplex PCR; TCRdb stores in-frame clones only, minus some. Of a few million clones listed, around 90% are singletons. The sequenced sample was naive CD4+ T cells sorted from blood. The receptors originated from a man between 18 and 35 years old in good health. The CDR3 runs from the conserved cysteine through the conserved F or W. A D gene is named only where the DNA matches it firmly. Clone size, where shown, is once, few, many, or a class for clones that have expanded.

V gene	D gene	clone size	J gene	CDR3 protein	CDR3 DNA
TRBV18	-	-	TRBJ2-6	CASSVLGASGANVLTF	TGTGCCAGCTCCGTTTTGGGGGCCTCTGGGGCCAACGTCCTGACTTTC
TRBV29-1	TRBD1	-	TRBJ2-7	CSVEDGRGLREQYF	TGCAGCGTTGAAGACGGCAGGGGGCTGCGGGAGCAGTACTTC
TRBV18	TRBD1	-	TRBJ2-3	CASSPTTGGTDTQYF	TGTGCCAGCTCACCAACTACAGGGGGCACCGATACGCAGTATTTT
TRBV6-1	-	-	TRBJ1-1	CASSEGEAFF	TGTGCCAGCAGTGAAGGCGAAGCTTTCTTT
TRBV20-1	-	-	TRBJ2-3	CSASRSAQYF	TGCAGCGCCTCAAGAAGTGCGCAGTATTTT
TRBV4-1	TRBD1	-	TRBJ1-5	CASSRLPGQDNQPQHF	TGCGCCAGCAGCCGACTTCCGGGACAGGACAATCAGCCCCAGCATTTT
TRBV11-2	-	-	TRBJ2-7	CASSLDLSYEQYF	TGTGCCAGCAGCTTAGATCTATCCTACGAGCAGTACTTC
TRBV6-5	-	-	TRBJ1-6	CASSRTRGQNSPLHF	TGTGCCAGCAGTCGGACCCGGGGCCAAAATTCACCCCTCCACTTT
TRBV7-2	-	-	TRBJ1-2	CASSKDFTANYGYTF	TGTGCCAGCAGCAAGGACTTCACAGCCAACTATGGCTACACCTTC
TRBV25-1	-	-	TRBJ1-3	CASSEYSGSGNTIYF	TGTGCCAGCAGTGAATATTCAGGCTCTGGAAACACCATATATTTT
TRBV6-1	-	-	TRBJ2-5	CASSLSPGTQYF	TGTGCCAGCAGCCTCAGCCCGGGGACCCAGTACTTC
TRBV19	-	-	TRBJ1-5	CASSSGPQPQHF	TGTGCCAGTAGTTCGGGTCCTCAGCCCCAGCATTTT
TRBV7-6	-	-	TRBJ2-1	CASSLSFDSSYNEQFF	TGTGCCAGCAGCTTATCCTTCGACAGTTCCTACAATGAGCAGTTCTTC
TRBV5-1	TRBD1	-	TRBJ2-3	CASSYLGQGGTDTQYF	TGCGCCAGCAGCTATCTTGGACAGGGTGGTACAGATACGCAGTATTTT
TRBV5-1	-	-	TRBJ1-6	CASSLGQARTSPLHF	TGCGCCAGCAGCTTGGGACAGGCCCGGACGTCACCCCTCCACTTT
TRBV5-1	TRBD2	once	TRBJ2-3	CASSSGGGLAATDTQYF	TGCGCCAGCAGCTCGGGGGGCGGACTAGCGGCCACAGATACGCAGTATTTT
TRBV6-1	-	-	TRBJ1-1	CASRTGQLNTEAFF	TGTGCCAGCAGGACTGGACAGCTGAACACTGAAGCTTTCTTT
TRBV28	-	-	TRBJ2-3	CASSFGSLGTSTDTQYF	TGTGCCAGCAGTTTTGGCAGTCTGGGCACTAGCACAGATACGCAGTATTTT
TRBV7-2	-	-	TRBJ2-7	CASSPSPSYEQYF	TGTGCCAGCAGCCCCTCGCCCAGCTACGAGCAGTACTTC
TRBV30	-	-	TRBJ2-6	CACTVGANVLTF	TGTGCCTGTACGGTAGGGGCCAACGTCCTGACTTTC
TRBV18	TRBD2	-	TRBJ2-7	CASSPVPSGSSYEQYF	TGTGCCAGCTCACCAGTTCCTAGCGGGAGCTCCTACGAGCAGTACTTC
TRBV6-5	-	-	TRBJ1-1	CATWRGRPPGEAFF	TGTGCCACCTGGAGGGGCCGCCCACCCGGTGAAGCTTTCTTT
TRBV18	-	few	TRBJ2-7	CASSPHRVGEQYF	TGTGCCAGCTCACCTCACAGGGTTGGGGAGCAGTACTTC
TRBV6-1	-	-	TRBJ2-7	CASNRDTRAYEQYF	TGTGCCAGCAATAGGGACACACGTGCCTACGAGCAGTACTTC
TRBV7-2	TRBD1	-	TRBJ2-7	CASSFTGDGSYEQYF	TGTGCCAGCAGCTTTACAGGGGACGGCTCCTACGAGCAGTACTTC
TRBV6-5	-	few	TRBJ2-7	CASSYTRDSYEQYF	TGTGCCAGCAGTTACACTCGGGACTCCTACGAGCAGTACTTC
TRBV7-9	-	-	TRBJ1-4	CASSSRGANEKLFF	TGTGCCAGCAGCTCTAGGGGGGCCAATGAAAAACTGTTTTTT
TRBV28	TRBD1	-	TRBJ1-6	CASSTNYRGLYNSPLHF	TGTGCCAGCAGTACTAATTACAGGGGCCTGTATAATTCACCCCTCCACTTT
TRBV7-8	-	-	TRBJ1-4	CASSPNEGVVEKLFF	TGTGCCAGCAGCCCCAACGAGGGGGTCGTGGAAAAACTGTTTTTT
TRBV30	-	once	TRBJ2-3	CAWSIDFTDTQYF	TGTGCCTGGAGTATAGACTTCACAGATACGCAGTATTTT
TRBV30	-	-	TRBJ1-2	CAWTLVDRTGYTF	TGTGCCTGGACTCTCGTTGACAGAACTGGCTACACCTTC
TRBV7-9	-	-	TRBJ2-5	CASSYAGLVGETQYF	TGTGCCAGCAGCTACGCAGGGCTGGTTGGGGAGACCCAGTACTTC
TRBV10-3	TRBD2	-	TRBJ2-3	CAITSGGADTQYF	TGTGCCATCACGTCGGGGGGTGCAGATACGCAGTATTTT
TRBV11-3	-	-	TRBJ2-2	CASSEGGYTGELFF	TGTGCCAGCAGCGAGGGGGGTTATACCGGGGAGCTGTTTTTT
TRBV10-3	-	once	TRBJ2-1	CAISESGTSENEQFF	TGTGCCATCAGTGAGTCAGGGACGTCAGAGAATGAGCAGTTCTTC
TRBV4-1	TRBD1	-	TRBJ2-7	CASSQRGQGMIYEQYF	TGCGCCAGCAGCCAACGTGGACAGGGGATGATATACGAGCAGTACTTC
TRBV10-3	TRBD2	-	TRBJ2-5	CAISGEGVIETQYF	TGTGCCATCAGTGGGGAGGGCGTAATCGAGACCCAGTACTTC
TRBV30	-	-	TRBJ1-4	CAWSVGFGLGEKLFF	TGTGCCTGGAGTGTAGGTTTCGGGCTAGGTGAAAAACTGTTTTTT